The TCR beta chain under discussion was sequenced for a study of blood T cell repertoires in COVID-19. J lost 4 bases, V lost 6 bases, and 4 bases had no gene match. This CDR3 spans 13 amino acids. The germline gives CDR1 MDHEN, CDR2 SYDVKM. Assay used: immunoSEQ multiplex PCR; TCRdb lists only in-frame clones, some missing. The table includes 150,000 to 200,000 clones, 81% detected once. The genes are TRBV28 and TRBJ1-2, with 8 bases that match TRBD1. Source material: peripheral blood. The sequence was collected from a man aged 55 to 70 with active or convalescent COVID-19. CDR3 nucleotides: TGTGCCAGCAGGACAGGGGCGGGCTATGGCTACACCTTC. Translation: CASRTGAGYGYTF.